The 27 T cell receptor beta chains given below trace back to one sample, sequenced in a study of T cell responses to AZD1222 COVID-19 vaccine. Here immunoSEQ multiplex PCR was the method, and the copy in TCRdb shows in-frame clones only, minus some. The profile shows around 110,000 clones, approximately 87% of them singletons. Source: peripheral blood, taken on day 0 of AZD1222 vaccination. Receptor source: an adult in good health.

This chain uses TRBV2 with TRBJ1-2, with a weak D call TRBD1 (5 bases). Per the germline V gene, CDR1 is SNHLY and CDR2 is FYNNEI. This CDR3 is 14 amino acids long. V was cut by 4 bases and J by 5 bases, with 14 bases left in between. The CDR3 DNA sequence: TGTGCCAGCAGTGGGGCAGGGATGATTTATGGCTACACCTTC. This translates into CASSGAGMIYGYTF.

The chain couples TRBV29-1 to TRBJ2-1; no firm D call. Trimming left V 7 bases short and J 1 base short, with 14 bases between. Germline-derived CDR1 and CDR2 are SQVTM and ANQGSEA. This CDR3 spans 14 amino acids. The CDR3 DNA sequence: TGCAGCGGATATACAGACGTTTCCTACAATGAGCAGTTCTTC. It encodes CSGYTDVSYNEQFF.

CDR3 in amino acids: CATSPGERRGELFF. CDR3 nucleotide sequence: TGTGCCACCAGCCCAGGGGAGAGAAGAGGGGAGCTGTTTTTT. The chain is built from TRBV15 and TRBJ2-2; possibly TRBD1 for D (6 bases). From germline, CDR1 is LNHNV and CDR2 YYDKDF (reference sequence). The CDR3 is 14 residues long. Trimming stripped 5 bases from V and 8 bases from J, with 15 bases between.

This chain connects TRBV13 to TRBJ1-1; D gene unclear. This CDR3 contains 12 residues. V lost 0 bases, J lost 11 bases, and 10 bases lay in between. In germline, CDR1 is PRHDT, CDR2 FYEKMQ (reference sequence). This CDR3 reads CASSLGLNGAFF. CDR3 in DNA: TGTGCCAGCAGCTTAGGCCTAAATGGGGCTTTCTTT. Together with reference TRBV13 and TRBJ1-1, the CDR3 gives the full variable domain: AAGVIQSPRHLIKEKRETATLKCYPIPRHDTVYWYQQGPGQDPQFLISFYEKMQSDKGSIPDRFSAQQFSDYHSELNMSSLELGDSALYFCASSLGLNGAFFGQGTRLTVV.

The genes are TRBV4-3 and TRBJ2-5; D gene uncertain. CDR1 is LGHNA, CDR2 YSLEER, per germline. Trimming stripped 1 base from V and 1 base from J, with 4 bases between. The CDR3 sequence is 13 residues long. The CDR3 spells CASSQGIQETQYF. CDR3 coding DNA: TGCGCCAGCAGCCAAGGAATCCAAGAGACCCAGTACTTC.

The rearrangement links TRBV14 to TRBJ2-5; D call uncertain. V gave up 5 bases and J gave up 9 bases, with 19 bases separating them. Germline lookup yields CDR1 SGHDN and CDR2 FVKESK. There are 14 residues in the CDR3. The CDR3 DNA reads TGTGCCAGCAGCTTTCGGACGGAGACTGAGGCCCAGTACTTC. Residues: CASSFRTETEAQYF. Variable domain in full (rest from reference TRBV14 and TRBJ2-5): EAGVTQFPSHSVIEKGQTVTLRCDPISGHDNLYWYRRVMGKEIKFLLHFVKESKQDESGMPNNRFLAERTGGTYSTLKVQPAELEDSGVYFCASSFRTETEAQYFGPGTRLLVL.

The gene calls are TRBV10-3 and TRBJ2-3; no clear D gene. CDR3 length: 13 residues. The V end lost 2 bases, the J end lost 2 bases, and 5 bases lay between the germline ends. In germline, CDR1 is ENHRY, CDR2 SYGVKD. The CDR3 is CAISEPSTDTQYF. Here the CDR3 DNA reads TGTGCCATCAGTGAGCCGTCCACAGATACGCAGTATTTT.

CDR3 in DNA: TGTGCCAGCACCCGAGAAAGGGACAGGGGGCATGAGCAGTTCTTC. Its translation: CASTRERDRGHEQFF. V gene TRBV28 combines with J gene TRBJ2-1, with 12 bases aligning to TRBD1. V dropped 7 bases and J dropped 8; count of bases not matched to a gene: 9. Per germline, CDR1 MDHEN and CDR2 SYDVKM. The CDR3 consists of 15 residues.

This chain links TRBV11-1 with TRBJ2-1; 9 bases are a match to TRBD2. Germline assignment: CDR1 SGHAT and CDR2 FQDESV (reference sequence). V lost 3 bases, J lost 4 bases, and 4 bases stayed unmatched. The CDR3 contains 15 residues. The CDR3 sequence is CASSLSSGTYNEQFF. DNA of the CDR3: TGTGCCAGCAGCTTGTCTAGCGGGACTTACAATGAGCAGTTCTTC. Full variable domain (outside the CDR3, taken from reference TRBV11-1 and TRBJ2-1): EAEVAQSPRYKITEKSQAVAFWCDPISGHATLYWYRQILGQGPELLVQFQDESVVDDSQLPKDRFSAERLKGVDSTLKIQPAELGDSAMYLCASSLSSGTYNEQFFGPGTRLTVL.

The CDR3 is CASSVGNTIYF. In nucleotides, the CDR3 is TGCGCCAGCAGTGTCGGAAACACCATATATTTT. The J gene is TRBJ1-3, the V gene TRBV10-1; D is undetermined. V was clipped by 4 bases and J by 4 bases, with 2 bases between them. CDR1 is WNHNN, CDR2 SYGVQD, per germline (reference sequence). There are 11 residues in the CDR3.

This clone showed up just a few times. The J gene is TRBJ2-2, the V gene TRBV11-2; D ambiguous. The V end was cut by 4 bases, the J end by 5 bases, with 17 bases between. The length of the CDR3 is 16 residues. Germline V lookup: CDR1 SGHAT, CDR2 FQNNGV. The CDR3 region has the DNA TGTGCCAGCAGCTCAAACTACGGGCCTTCAACCGGGGAGCTGTTTTTT. Translation gives CASSSNYGPSTGELFF.

This clone showed up just once. The chain is built from TRBV3-1 (or the pseudogene TRBV3-2) and TRBJ2-1; 8 nucleotides match TRBD1. V dropped 1 base and J dropped 8; count of bases not matched to a gene: 13. The CDR3 totals 17 residues. Germline V lookup: CDR1 LGHDT, CDR2 YNNKEL (reference sequence). The CDR3 is CASSQGAGQGSVDEQFF. CDR3 nucleotide sequence: TGTGCCAGCAGCCAAGGAGCTGGACAGGGCAGTGTCGATGAGCAGTTCTTC.

The table lists this clone with a few counts. This CDR3 is CASSPPATEANYGYTF. DNA for the CDR3: TGTGCCAGCAGCCCACCTGCGACAGAAGCTAACTATGGCTACACCTTC. This chain connects TRBV7-6 to TRBJ1-2; D may be TRBD1 (5 bases). The germline CDR1 and CDR2 sequences are SGHVS and FNYEAQ. The CDR3 runs 16 residues. Trimming pared 5 bases from V and 0 bases from J, leaving 16 bases between.

The gene calls are TRBV7-8 and TRBJ2-1, with 10 bases identical to TRBD2. The CDR3 contains 16 residues. V lost 2 bases and J lost 4; bases outside the gene matches: 5. Germline V gene lookup returns CDR1 SGHVS and CDR2 FQNEAQ. The CDR3 DNA is TGTGCCAGCAGCTTACGGTCTAGCGGGGGTTACAATGAGCAGTTCTTC. Amino acids: CASSLRSSGGYNEQFF.

The chain combines TRBV4-1 with TRBJ2-7; D is unresolved. CDR3 length: 14 amino acids. V was pared by 4 bases and J by 2 bases, with 12 bases between. The germline gives CDR1 MGHRA, CDR2 YSYEKL. In DNA, the CDR3 is TGCGCCAGCAGCCCTGGACGCAATACCTACGAGCAGTACTTC. Amino acid sequence: CASSPGRNTYEQYF.

The gene calls are TRBV19 and TRBJ2-3; 11 nucleotides agree with TRBD2. The CDR3 has 15 amino acids. Germline V gene lookup returns CDR1 LNHDA and CDR2 SQIVND (reference sequence). With 7 bases clipped from V and 2 bases from J, the junction kept 5 bases outside the gene matches. The CDR3 DNA follows: TGTGCCAGTATGAATAGCGGGAGGGCCACAGATACGCAGTATTTT. Its translation is CASMNSGRATDTQYF.

The V gene is TRBV7-3, the J gene TRBJ1-5; D is ambiguous. The CDR3 contains 13 residues. V dropped 3 bases and J dropped 4 bases, with 7 bases sitting between them. Germline V gene sequence: CDR1 SGHTA, CDR2 FQGTGA. CDR3 nucleotides: TGTGCCAGCAGCTTCTCGCAGAATCAGCCCCAGCATTTT. Protein product: CASSFSQNQPQHF.

The chain recombines TRBV5-6 with TRBJ2-3, with TRBD2 matching over 8 bases. The ends lost 6 bases at V and 8 bases at J; junction bases unmatched: 17. The germline CDR1 and CDR2 sequences are SGHDT and YYEEEE. This CDR3 spans 16 amino acids. CDR3 protein: CASIYGSGSIARTQYF. In DNA, the CDR3 is TGTGCCAGCATCTACGGGAGCGGGAGTATTGCGCGTACGCAGTATTTT.

The V gene is TRBV6-4, the J gene TRBJ1-6; 7 bases are shared with TRBD1. V lost 0 bases to trimming and J lost 6 bases; unmatched junction nucleotides: 5. The CDR3 extends over 16 amino acids. Germline V gene lookup returns CDR1 MRHNA and CDR2 SNTAGT. The CDR3 sequence: CASSDSRQGVNSPLHF. The CDR3 bases are TGTGCCAGCAGTGACTCGAGGCAGGGGGTTAATTCACCCCTCCACTTT.

The chain is built from TRBV5-1 and TRBJ2-3; TRBD1 might be the D (6 bases). The CDR3 covers 17 residues. V was shortened by 0 bases and J by 0 bases, with 14 bases between the two germline ends. CDR1 is SGHRS and CDR2 is YFSETQ in the germline V gene. Here the CDR3 reads CASSLARAGASTDTQYF. The CDR3 coding sequence is TGCGCCAGCAGCTTGGCCCGGGCAGGGGCTAGCACAGATACGCAGTATTTT.

This clone was picked up one time. The chain carries TRBV5-4 and TRBJ2-6; D gene ambiguous. Trimming took off 2 bases at V and 4 bases at J, with 16 bases between the two ends. CDR1 and CDR2 (germline): SGHNT, YYREEE (reference sequence). The CDR3 runs to 17 residues. The DNA for the CDR3 is TGTGCCAGCAGCTTAGGACGCCTGGGATCCGGGGCCAACGTCCTGACTTTC. Translation gives CASSLGRLGSGANVLTF.

This clone was detected only a few times. The CDR3 region is CASSSPGRGLTNEKLFF. CDR3 DNA sequence: TGTGCCAGCAGTTCCCCTGGCAGGGGGCTAACTAATGAAAAACTGTTTTTT. The rearrangement uses TRBV28 and TRBJ1-4, with TRBD1 matching 8 bases. V dropped 4 bases and J dropped 1; count of bases not matched to a gene: 8. Germline V CDR1 and CDR2: MDHEN, SYDVKM. The CDR3 is 17 residues long.

This chain joins TRBV18 and TRBJ2-2, with 11 positions matching TRBD2. The V gene end was trimmed by 10 bases and the J gene end by 5 bases; junction bases not matched to a gene: 12. In germline, CDR1 is KGHSH, CDR2 LQKENI. CDR3 length: 16 residues. CDR3 bases: TGTGCCACCTCGGGAGGGGGACTAGCGGCTACCGGGGAGCTGTTTTTT. This gives the protein CATSGGGLAATGELFF.

The chain uses TRBV28 and TRBJ1-4; the D gene is possibly TRBD1 (5 bases). Germline loops: CDR1 MDHEN, CDR2 SYDVKM. V lost 6 bases and J 13 bases, leaving 21 bases between the germline ends. CDR3 size: 14 residues. The CDR3, as DNA: TGTGCCAGCAGATCTCCCACCAGGGTAATGGGACTGTTTTTT. Translation: CASRSPTRVMGLFF.

J is TRBJ2-7 and V is TRBV6-6; 9 nucleotides line up with TRBD1. The V gene end was trimmed by 6 bases and the J gene end by 1 base; junction bases not matched to a gene: 7. There are 15 residues in the CDR3. The germline CDR1 and CDR2 sequences are MNHNY and SVGAGI (reference sequence). The CDR3 bases are TGTGCCAGCAGCCAGGGAGGGACAGGGTCCTACGAGCAGTACTTC. Translated, it gives CASSQGGTGSYEQYF.

The CDR3 DNA reads as TGTGCCACCAGCAGAGCTCGGGGCGCAAATTCACCCCTCCACTTT. Translation gives CATSRARGANSPLHF. The chain has TRBV15 and TRBJ1-6, with a tentative D call TRBD1 (5 bases). Trimming pared 1 base from V and 7 bases from J, leaving 11 bases between. CDR1 is LNHNV and CDR2 is YYDKDF in the germline V gene (reference sequence). The CDR3 totals 15 residues. Combining the CDR3 with reference TRBV15 and TRBJ1-6 gives the whole variable domain DAMVIQNPRYQVTQFGKPVTLSCSQTLNHNVMYWYQQKSSQAPKLLFHYYDKDFNNEADTPDNFQSRRPNTSFCFLDIRSPGLGDTAMYLCATSRARGANSPLHFGNGTRLTVT.

The chain joins TRBV14 to TRBJ2-2, with D perhaps assigned TRBD1 or TRBD2 (5 bases each). Trimming removed 1 base from V and 4 bases from J, with 10 bases in between. The CDR3 extends over 15 amino acids. Germline V gene sequence: CDR1 SGHDN, CDR2 FVKESK. The CDR3 here is CASSQVLGGTGELFF. CDR3 bases: TGTGCCAGCAGCCAAGTACTTGGGGGCACCGGGGAGCTGTTTTTT.